Included here is one T cell receptor beta chain sequence, with context. Its specificity is unknown. Germline CDR1 reads SGDLS; CDR2 reads YYNGEE. CDR3 length: 16 residues. Trimming pared 0 bases from V and 0 bases from J, leaving 12 bases between. This specimen belongs to a study of cytomegalovirus exposure and HLA in healthy donors. Looking at the study overall: The roughly 110 validation repertoires used the same platform as the 500 to 700 first-cohort repertoires, a later analysis reported.

The data were produced by immunoSEQ multiplex PCR, yet TCRdb's version contains in-frame clones alone and is incomplete. The top ten clones hold roughly 0.96% of a sample with 250,000 to 400,000 clones, 88% of them seen once. General observations from the study: There were some public TCRs occurring in many donors, but most TCR sequences were rare. According to the study, about 180 TCR beta chains were cytomegalovirus-associated.

The chain uses TRBV9 and TRBJ2-5; D not resolved. Sequenced sample: PBMCs. This TCR was recovered from a man aged 30-40 years in good health and CMV-seronegative. The CDR3 region has the DNA TGTGCCAGCAGCGTAGGTGAGCCGATGTACCAAGAGACCCAGTACTTC. Translation: CASSVGEPMYQETQYF.